Shown below are 11 T cell receptor beta chains from a single sample sequenced in a study of T cell repertoires in cytomegalovirus infection. These receptors' targets are unknown. From the reads, TCRdb called clonotypes with MiXCR, one entry per CDR3 protein. The sample records about 400,000 distinct CDR3 sequences, approximately 30% being singletons. Sequenced here: cultured PBMCs, sampled from culture after CMV antigen stimulation. The receptors were gathered from a human donor in good health (CMV status not recorded). Some clones in this sample may be carry-over from other donors' samples.

This chain links TRBV6-2 or TRBV6-3 with TRBJ1-2, with TRBD1 matching over 8 bases. The germline CDR1 and CDR2 sequences are MNHEY and SVGEGT. The CDR3 runs to 15 residues. Germline trimming cut 5 bases from V and 7 bases from J; bases unmatched to any gene: 12. The CDR3 DNA is TGTGCCAGCAGTACATCTGAAGGACAGGGCTTTGGCTACACCTTC. It is translated as CASSTSEGQGFGYTF.

The rearrangement links TRBV24-1 to TRBJ2-1, with 12 bases matching TRBD2. The V gene's germline CDR1 is KGHDR and CDR2 SFDVKD. The junction had 12 bases not matched to a gene; V was cut back by 4 bases and J by 9 bases. The CDR3 has 17 residues. The CDR3 reads CATSESTSGGKAGEQFF. CDR3 bases: TGTGCCACCAGTGAGTCGACTAGCGGGGGTAAAGCGGGTGAGCAGTTCTTC.

The chain links TRBV20-1 to TRBJ1-2; D unresolved. Deletions cut 4 bases from V and 6 bases from J, with 15 bases between. This CDR3 contains 13 residues. In germline, CDR1 is DFQATT, CDR2 SNEGSKA (reference sequence). CDR3 sequence reads: CSAILRGFDGYTF. The CDR3, as DNA: TGCAGTGCTATTCTCCGGGGATTTGATGGCTACACCTTC.

This clonotype was picked up many times. The rearrangement uses TRBV10-2 and TRBJ2-3; D is ambiguous. Germline-derived CDR1 and CDR2 are WSHSY and SAAADI. Trimming shortened V by 7 bases and J by 6 bases, and 8 bases separated the two germline ends. The CDR3 loop spans 11 amino acids. The CDR3 reads CASMLRDTQYF. CDR3 nucleotides: TGCGCCAGCATGTTGAGGGATACGCAGTATTTT.

The CDR3 reads CATSRAGNIQYF. In DNA, the CDR3 is TGTGCCACCAGCAGAGCGGGAAACATTCAGTACTTC. The rearrangement joins TRBV15 to TRBJ2-4, with unresolved D. V shed 1 base and J shed 6 bases, with 4 bases lying between them. The CDR3 length is 12 residues. Per germline, CDR1 LNHNV and CDR2 YYDKDF (reference sequence). Using reference TRBV15 and TRBJ2-4 for the parts outside the CDR3, the full variable domain is DAMVIQNPRYQVTQFGKPVTLSCSQTLNHNVMYWYQQKSSQAPKLLFHYYDKDFNNEADTPDNFQSRRPNTSFCFLDIRSPGLGDTAMYLCATSRAGNIQYFGAGTRLSVL.

V is TRBV29-1 and J is TRBJ2-1; 13 bases agree with TRBD2. V lost 7 bases and J lost 6; bases outside the gene matches: 12. Germline V CDR1 and CDR2: SQVTM, ANQGSEA. This CDR3 spans 16 amino acids. The CDR3 DNA reads TGCAGCGGACGGACTAGCGGGAGCCTGGGAGGCAATGAGCAGTTCTTC. This codes for CSGRTSGSLGGNEQFF.

This chain uses TRBV7-2 with TRBJ2-7; D perhaps matches TRBD1 (8 bases). The V end was cut by 3 bases, the J end by 2 bases, with 14 bases between. Germline CDR1 is SGHTA and CDR2 is FQGNSA. The CDR3 has 15 amino acids. Written as DNA, the CDR3 is TGTGCCAGCAGCTTGGGGAGGGGACAGGCCTACGAGCAGTACTTC. It codes for CASSLGRGQAYEQYF.

This sequence joins TRBV7-2 and TRBJ2-1; 9 bases match TRBD2. The CDR3 spans 15 residues. Germline loops: CDR1 SGHTA, CDR2 FQGNSA. V dropped 2 bases and J dropped 6; count of bases not matched to a gene: 5. CDR3 sequence reads: CASSLSRLAANEQFF. DNA for the CDR3: TGTGCCAGCAGCTTATCGAGACTAGCGGCCAATGAGCAGTTCTTC.

CDR3 amino acids: CASSDEGLEAFF. In DNA, the CDR3 is TGTGCCAGCAGCGACGAGGGTCTTGAAGCTTTCTTT. The rearrangement uses TRBV12-3 or TRBV12-4 and TRBJ1-1, with unresolved D. This CDR3 is built from 12 residues. V lost 6 bases and J lost 7, with 12 bases in between.

This chain uses TRBV28 with TRBJ1-2; the D is unclear. The germline V gene has CDR1 MDHEN and CDR2 SYDVKM. This CDR3 contains 12 residues. V gave up 5 bases and J gave up 8 bases, with 12 bases separating them. The CDR3 sequence is CASSQLIRGYTF. Written as DNA, the CDR3 is TGTGCCAGCAGTCAGTTAATTCGGGGCTACACCTTC.

This clonotype has ten or more counts. The chain joins TRBV7-8 to TRBJ2-5, with a tentative D call TRBD1 (6 bases). The length of the CDR3 is 16 residues. CDR1 is SGHVS and CDR2 is FQNEAQ in the germline V gene. Trimming left V 0 bases short and J 4 bases short, with 15 bases between. The CDR3, as DNA: TGTGCCAGCAGCTTAGCGCTGAACAGGGCGGGAGAGACCCAGTACTTC. Translation gives CASSLALNRAGETQYF.